This T cell receptor beta chain was recovered during a study of identical twins. TCRdb recomputed calls from the 5' RACE reads with MiXCR, one row per CDR3 protein. Of 1.5 million to 2 million distinct CDR3 sequences listed, around a third are singletons. Trimming pared 4 bases from V and 3 bases from J, leaving 15 bases between. CDR1 is MDHEN and CDR2 is SYDVKM in the germline V gene. The CDR3 loop spans 15 amino acids. This chain uses TRBV28 with TRBJ1-1; D ambiguous. The sequencing sample was made of cord blood. The sequence derives from a newborn girl in good health. The CDR3 is CASSSTRTWDTEAFF. CDR3 sequence (DNA): TGTGCCAGCAGTTCAACCAGGACCTGGGACACTGAAGCTTTCTTT. Based on the CDR3 plus reference TRBV28 and TRBJ1-1, the full variable domain is DVKVTQSSRYLVKRTGEKVFLECVQDMDHENMFWYRQDPGLGLRLIYFSYDVKMKEKGDIPEGYSVSREKKERFSLILESASTNQTSMYLCASSSTRTWDTEAFFGQGTRLTVV.